The clone carrying this T cell receptor (beta chain) was counted only a few times. What it binds is unknown. MiXCR, run by TCRdb on the reads, gives a single entry per CDR3 protein. The repertoire holds roughly 140,000 distinct CDR3 sequences, about a quarter seen once, with roughly 11% in the top ten. This sample was included in a study of T cell repertoires in cytomegalovirus infection. Study-wide points: It was HLA-C-restricted CMV-specific TCR beta clonotypes that dominated the response ex vivo.

This CDR3 spans 15 amino acids. The germline gives CDR1 SGDLS, CDR2 YYNGEE. Trimming took 0 bases from V and 2 from J, leaving 9 bases between them. The source material was PBMCs. The receptor's source is a human donor in good health (CMV status not recorded). Some clones in this sample may be carry-over from other donors' samples. This chain joins TRBV9 and TRBJ1-3, with unresolved D. CDR3 sequence reads: CASSVAGLTGNTIYF. As DNA, the CDR3 is TGTGCCAGCAGCGTAGCTGGGCTTACTGGAAACACCATATATTTT.